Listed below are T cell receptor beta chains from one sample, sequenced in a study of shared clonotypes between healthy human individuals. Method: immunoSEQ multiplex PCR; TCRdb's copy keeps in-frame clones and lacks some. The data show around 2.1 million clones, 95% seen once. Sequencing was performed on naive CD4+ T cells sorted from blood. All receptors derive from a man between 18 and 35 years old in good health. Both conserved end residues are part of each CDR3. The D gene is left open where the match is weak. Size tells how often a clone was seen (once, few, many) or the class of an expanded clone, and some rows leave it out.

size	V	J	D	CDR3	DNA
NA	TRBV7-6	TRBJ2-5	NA	CASSLPGQGGETQYF	TGTGCCAGCAGCCTACCTGGACAAGGGGGAGAGACCCAGTACTTC
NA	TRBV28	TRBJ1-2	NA	CASRARTYHGYTF	TGTGCCAGCAGGGCACGAACCTATCATGGCTACACCTTC
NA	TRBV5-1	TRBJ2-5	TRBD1	CASSRDRVGETQYF	TGCGCCAGCTCCCGGGACAGGGTAGGAGAGACCCAGTACTTC
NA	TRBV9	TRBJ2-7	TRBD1	CASSLRGDREYEQYF	TGTGCCAGCAGCCTTAGGGGAGACAGGGAGTACGAGCAGTACTTC
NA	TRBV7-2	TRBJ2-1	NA	CASSLDGGEQFF	TGTGCCAGCAGCTTAGACGGCGGTGAGCAGTTCTTC
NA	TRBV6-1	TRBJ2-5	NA	CASSELGRGETQYF	TGTGCCAGCAGTGAATTGGGAAGGGGGGAGACCCAGTACTTC
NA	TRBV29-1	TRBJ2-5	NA	CSVQGRETQYF	TGCAGCGTTCAGGGTCGGGAGACCCAGTACTTC
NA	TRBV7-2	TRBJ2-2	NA	CASSRQANTGELFF	TGTGCCAGCAGCAGACAGGCGAACACCGGGGAGCTGTTTTTT
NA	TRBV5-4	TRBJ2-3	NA	CASSLALGQDTQYF	TGTGCCAGCAGCTTGGCCTTGGGGCAGGATACGCAGTATTTT
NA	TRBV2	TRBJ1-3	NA	CASKGGGAGNTIYF	TGTGCCAGCAAAGGCGGGGGGGCTGGAAACACCATATATTTT
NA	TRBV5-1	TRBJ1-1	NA	CASSLAPVNTEAFF	TGCGCCAGCAGCTTAGCCCCAGTGAACACTGAAGCTTTCTTT
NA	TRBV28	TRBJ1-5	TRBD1	CASSLGQGGQPQHF	TGTGCCAGCAGTCTCGGACAGGGGGGTCAGCCCCAGCATTTT
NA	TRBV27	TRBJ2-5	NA	CASGQVVKETQYF	TGTGCCAGCGGTCAAGTCGTCAAAGAGACCCAGTACTTC
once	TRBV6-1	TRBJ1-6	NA	CASIHPSINNSPLHF	TGTGCCAGCATTCACCCGTCTATAAATAATTCACCCCTCCACTTT
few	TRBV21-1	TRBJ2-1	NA	CASSKGGALGAGEQFF	TGTGCCAGCAGCAAAGGGGGGGCATTAGGGGCCGGTGAGCAGTTCTTC
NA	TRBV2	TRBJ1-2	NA	CASRGGQWAGYTF	TGTGCCAGCAGGGGCGGACAGTGGGCTGGCTACACCTTC
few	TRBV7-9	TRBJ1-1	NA	CASSGPLIPEAFF	TGTGCCAGCAGCGGCCCACTAATACCAGAAGCTTTCTTT
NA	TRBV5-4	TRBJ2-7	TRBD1	CASSWGQGAYEQYF	TGTGCCAGCAGTTGGGGACAGGGGGCCTACGAGCAGTACTTC
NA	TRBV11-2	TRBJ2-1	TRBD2	CASSLVPSGNEQFF	TGTGCCAGCAGCTTAGTCCCTAGCGGTAATGAGCAGTTCTTC
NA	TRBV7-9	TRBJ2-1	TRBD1	CASSRLLDRYLNEQFF	TGTGCCAGCAGCCGCTTGTTGGACAGGTACCTCAATGAGCAGTTCTTC
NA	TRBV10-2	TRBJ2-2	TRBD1	CASSEGQGVSGELFF	TGCGCCAGCAGTGAAGGACAGGGGGTATCCGGGGAGCTGTTTTTT
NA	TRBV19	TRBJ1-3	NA	CASSIPPTSGNTIYF	TGTGCCAGTAGTATTCCCCCCACCTCTGGAAACACCATATATTTT
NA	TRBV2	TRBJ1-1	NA	CASSEDGMGGLNTEAFF	TGTGCCAGCAGTGAAGATGGTATGGGGGGGCTGAACACTGAAGCTTTCTTT
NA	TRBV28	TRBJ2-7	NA	CASSPPGYEQYF	TGTGCCAGCAGCCCTCCGGGCTACGAGCAGTACTTC
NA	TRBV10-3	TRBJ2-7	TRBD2	CAISYGLAGGSSYEQYF	TGTGCCATCAGTTATGGACTAGCGGGAGGGAGCTCCTACGAGCAGTACTTC
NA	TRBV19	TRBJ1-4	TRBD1	CATSYSDRANEKLFF	TGTGCCACCTCATACTCCGACAGGGCTAATGAAAAACTGTTTTTT
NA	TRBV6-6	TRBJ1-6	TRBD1	CASSMGQGGYNSPLHF	TGTGCCAGCAGTATGGGACAGGGCGGATATAATTCACCCCTCCACTTT
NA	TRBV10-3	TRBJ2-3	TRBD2	CAISETSGGNTDTQYF	TGTGCCATCAGTGAGACTAGCGGGGGGAACACAGATACGCAGTATTTT
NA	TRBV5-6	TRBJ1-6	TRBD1	CASSWDRGVNSPLHF	TGTGCCAGCAGCTGGGACAGGGGAGTTAATTCACCCCTCCACTTT
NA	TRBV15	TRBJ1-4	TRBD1	CATSTDRGRLNEKLFF	TGTGCCACCAGCACAGACAGGGGGCGATTAAATGAAAAACTGTTTTTT
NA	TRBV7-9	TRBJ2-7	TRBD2	CASSRIPSGSSYEQYF	TGTGCCAGCAGCCGAATCCCTAGCGGGAGCTCCTACGAGCAGTACTTC
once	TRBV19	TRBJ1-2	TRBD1	CASSRGTRDRDSNYGYTF	TGTGCCAGTAGCAGGGGGACCCGGGACAGGGATTCTAACTATGGCTACACCTTC
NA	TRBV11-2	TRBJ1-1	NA	CASSSTGTYNTEAFF	TGTGCCAGCAGCTCAACCGGGACATACAACACTGAAGCTTTCTTT
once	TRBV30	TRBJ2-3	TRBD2	CAWSISGSDTQYF	TGTGCCTGGAGTATAAGCGGGAGTGATACGCAGTATTTT
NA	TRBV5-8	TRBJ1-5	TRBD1	CASSLDVGTGTNQPQHF	TGTGCCAGCAGCTTGGATGTCGGGACAGGGACCAATCAGCCCCAGCATTTT
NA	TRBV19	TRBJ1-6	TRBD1	CASSILSGQANSPLHF	TGTGCCAGTAGTATCCTTTCCGGACAGGCCAATTCACCCCTCCACTTT
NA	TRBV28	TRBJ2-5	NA	CASRGAGTIQETQYF	TGTGCCAGCAGGGGGGCGGGGACCATCCAAGAGACCCAGTACTTC